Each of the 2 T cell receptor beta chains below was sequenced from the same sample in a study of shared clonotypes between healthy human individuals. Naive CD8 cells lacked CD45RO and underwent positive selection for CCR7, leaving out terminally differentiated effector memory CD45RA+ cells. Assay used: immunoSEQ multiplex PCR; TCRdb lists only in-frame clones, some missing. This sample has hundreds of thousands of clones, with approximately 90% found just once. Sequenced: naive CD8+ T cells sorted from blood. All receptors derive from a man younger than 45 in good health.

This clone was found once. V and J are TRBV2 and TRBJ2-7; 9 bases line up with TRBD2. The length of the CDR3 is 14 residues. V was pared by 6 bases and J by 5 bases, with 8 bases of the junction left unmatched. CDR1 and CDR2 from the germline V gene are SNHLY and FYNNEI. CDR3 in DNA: TGTGCCAGCAGAGATAGCGGGAGTGCCGACGAGCAGTACTTC. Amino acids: CASRDSGSADEQYF.

Here the CDR3 reads CASSYGGQWTDTQYF. CDR3 nucleotide sequence: TGTGCCAGCAGCTATGGGGGCCAGTGGACAGATACGCAGTATTTT. The V and J genes are TRBV7-9 and TRBJ2-3; D is possibly TRBD1 (6 bases). Trimming took 4 bases from V and 3 from J, leaving 14 bases between them. The CDR3 covers 15 residues. The germline gives CDR1 SEHNR, CDR2 FQNEAQ (reference sequence).